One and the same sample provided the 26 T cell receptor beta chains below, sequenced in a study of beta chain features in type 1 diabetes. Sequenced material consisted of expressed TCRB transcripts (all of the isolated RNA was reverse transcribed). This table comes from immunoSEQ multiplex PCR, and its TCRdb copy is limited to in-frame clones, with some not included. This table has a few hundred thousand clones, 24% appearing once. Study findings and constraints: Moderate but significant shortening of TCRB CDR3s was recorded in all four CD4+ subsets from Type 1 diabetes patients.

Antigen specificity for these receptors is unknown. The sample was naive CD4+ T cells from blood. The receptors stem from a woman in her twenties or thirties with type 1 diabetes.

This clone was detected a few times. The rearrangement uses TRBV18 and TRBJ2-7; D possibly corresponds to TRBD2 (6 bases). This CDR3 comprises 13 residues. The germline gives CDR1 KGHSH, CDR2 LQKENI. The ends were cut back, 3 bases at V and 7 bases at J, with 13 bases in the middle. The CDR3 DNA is TGTGCCAGCTCACCCATAGGGAGGAATGAGCAGTACTTC. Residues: CASSPIGRNEQYF.

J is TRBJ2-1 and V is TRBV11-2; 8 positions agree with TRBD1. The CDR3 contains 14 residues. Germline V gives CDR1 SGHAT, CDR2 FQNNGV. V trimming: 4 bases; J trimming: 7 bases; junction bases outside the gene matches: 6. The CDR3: CASSSRDRKNEQFF. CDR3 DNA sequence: TGTGCCAGCAGCTCCCGGGACAGGAAGAATGAGCAGTTCTTC.

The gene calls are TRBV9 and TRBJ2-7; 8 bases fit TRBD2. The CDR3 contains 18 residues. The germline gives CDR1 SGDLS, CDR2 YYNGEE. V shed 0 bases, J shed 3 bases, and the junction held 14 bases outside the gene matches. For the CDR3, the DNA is TGTGCCAGCAGCGTAGGCCCGGCCCAAGCGGGAGCGGGCTACGAGCAGTACTTC. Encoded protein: CASSVGPAQAGAGYEQYF.

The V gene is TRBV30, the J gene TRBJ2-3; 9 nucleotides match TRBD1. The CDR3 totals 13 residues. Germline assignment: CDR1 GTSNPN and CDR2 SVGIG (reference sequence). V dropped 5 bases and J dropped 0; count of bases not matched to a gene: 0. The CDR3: CAWGTGSTDTQYF. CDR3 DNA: TGTGCCTGGGGGACAGGGAGCACAGATACGCAGTATTTT.

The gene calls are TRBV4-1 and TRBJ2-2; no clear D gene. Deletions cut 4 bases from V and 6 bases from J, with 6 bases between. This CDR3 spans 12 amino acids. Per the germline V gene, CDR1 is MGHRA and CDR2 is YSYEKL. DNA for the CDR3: TGCGCCAGCAGCCGCCGGGCCGGGGAGCTGTTTTTT. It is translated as CASSRRAGELFF.

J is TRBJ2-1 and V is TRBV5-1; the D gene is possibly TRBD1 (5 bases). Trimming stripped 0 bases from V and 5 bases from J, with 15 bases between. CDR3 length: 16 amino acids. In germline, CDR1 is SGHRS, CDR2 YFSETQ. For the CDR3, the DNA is TGCGCCAGCAGCTTGGTTTCTGGGGCCCTAAACAATGAGCAGTTCTTC. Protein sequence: CASSLVSGALNNEQFF.

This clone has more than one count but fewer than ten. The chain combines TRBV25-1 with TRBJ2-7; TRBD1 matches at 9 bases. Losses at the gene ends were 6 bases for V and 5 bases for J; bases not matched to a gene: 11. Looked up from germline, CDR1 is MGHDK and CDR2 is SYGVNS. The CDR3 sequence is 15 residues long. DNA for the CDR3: TGTGCCAGCAGGAGGGCCGGGACAGGGATCGACGAGCAGTACTTC. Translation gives CASRRAGTGIDEQYF.

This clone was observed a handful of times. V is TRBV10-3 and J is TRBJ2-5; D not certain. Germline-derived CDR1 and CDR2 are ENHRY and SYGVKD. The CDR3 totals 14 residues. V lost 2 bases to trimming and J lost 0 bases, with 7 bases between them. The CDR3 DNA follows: TGTGCCATCAGTGAGCCCCTGTACCAAGAGACCCAGTACTTC. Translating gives CAISEPLYQETQYF.

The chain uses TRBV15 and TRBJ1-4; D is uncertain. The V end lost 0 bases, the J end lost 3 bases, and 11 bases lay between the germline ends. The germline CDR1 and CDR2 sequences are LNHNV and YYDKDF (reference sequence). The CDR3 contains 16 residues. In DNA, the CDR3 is TGTGCCACCAGCAGAGATCCAAGGAGAGCTAATGAAAAACTGTTTTTT. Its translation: CATSRDPRRANEKLFF.

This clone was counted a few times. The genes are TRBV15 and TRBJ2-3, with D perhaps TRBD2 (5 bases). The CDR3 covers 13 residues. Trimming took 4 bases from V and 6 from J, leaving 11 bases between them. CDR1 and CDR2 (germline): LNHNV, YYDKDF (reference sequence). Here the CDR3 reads CATSIRESDTQYF. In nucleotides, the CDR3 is TGTGCCACCAGCATACGGGAATCGGATACGCAGTATTTT.

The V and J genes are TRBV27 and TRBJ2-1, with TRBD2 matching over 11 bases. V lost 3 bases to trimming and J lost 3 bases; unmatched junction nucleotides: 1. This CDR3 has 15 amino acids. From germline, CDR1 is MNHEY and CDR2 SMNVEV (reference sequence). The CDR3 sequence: CASSLGLADYNEQFF. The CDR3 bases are TGTGCCAGCAGTTTGGGACTAGCGGACTACAATGAGCAGTTCTTC.

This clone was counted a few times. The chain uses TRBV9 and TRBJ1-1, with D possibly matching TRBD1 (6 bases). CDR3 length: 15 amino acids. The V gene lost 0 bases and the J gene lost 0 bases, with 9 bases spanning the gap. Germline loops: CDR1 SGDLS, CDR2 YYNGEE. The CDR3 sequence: CASSVAGVLNTEAFF. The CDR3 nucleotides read TGTGCCAGCAGCGTAGCAGGGGTTTTGAACACTGAAGCTTTCTTT.

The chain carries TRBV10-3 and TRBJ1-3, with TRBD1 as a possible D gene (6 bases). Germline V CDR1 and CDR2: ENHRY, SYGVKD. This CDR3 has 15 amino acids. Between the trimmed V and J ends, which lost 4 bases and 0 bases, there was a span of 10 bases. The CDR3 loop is CAISATGLSGNTIYF. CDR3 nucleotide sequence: TGTGCCATCAGTGCCACAGGGCTCTCTGGAAACACCATATATTTT.

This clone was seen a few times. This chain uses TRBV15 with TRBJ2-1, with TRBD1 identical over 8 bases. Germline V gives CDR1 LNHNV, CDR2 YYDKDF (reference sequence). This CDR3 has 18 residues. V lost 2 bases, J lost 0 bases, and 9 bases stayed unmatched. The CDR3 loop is CATSRPTQGASSYNEQFF. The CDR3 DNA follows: TGTGCCACCAGCAGACCGACGCAGGGGGCGAGCTCCTACAATGAGCAGTTCTTC.

The CDR3 is CASSLAAGRRGTGELFF. For the CDR3, the DNA is TGTGCCAGCAGCTTAGCCGCCGGGAGAAGGGGAACCGGGGAGCTGTTTTTT. The rearrangement uses TRBV7-2 and TRBJ2-2; maybe TRBD2 (6 bases). Trimming removed 0 bases from V and 5 bases from J, with 16 bases in between. The CDR3 runs to 17 residues. Germline values: CDR1 SGHTA, CDR2 FQGNSA.

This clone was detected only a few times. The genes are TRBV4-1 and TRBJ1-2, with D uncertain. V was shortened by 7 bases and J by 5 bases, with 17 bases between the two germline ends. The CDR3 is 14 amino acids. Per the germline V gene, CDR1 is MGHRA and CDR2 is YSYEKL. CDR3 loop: CASTLRGSGYGYTF. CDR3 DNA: TGCGCCAGCACGCTCAGAGGGTCCGGATATGGCTACACCTTC.

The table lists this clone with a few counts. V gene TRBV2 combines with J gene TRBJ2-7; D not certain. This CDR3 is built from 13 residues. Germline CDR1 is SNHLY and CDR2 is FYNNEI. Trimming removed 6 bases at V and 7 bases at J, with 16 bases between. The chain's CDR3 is CASRYSFLGEQYF. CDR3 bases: TGTGCCAGCAGATATAGTTTCCTCGGTGAGCAGTACTTC.

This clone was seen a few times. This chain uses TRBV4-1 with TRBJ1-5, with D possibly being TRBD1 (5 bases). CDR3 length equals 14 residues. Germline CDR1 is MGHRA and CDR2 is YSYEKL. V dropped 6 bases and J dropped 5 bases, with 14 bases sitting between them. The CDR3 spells CASSLGAKDQPQHF. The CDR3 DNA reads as TGCGCCAGCAGTTTAGGGGCAAAGGATCAGCCCCAGCATTTT.

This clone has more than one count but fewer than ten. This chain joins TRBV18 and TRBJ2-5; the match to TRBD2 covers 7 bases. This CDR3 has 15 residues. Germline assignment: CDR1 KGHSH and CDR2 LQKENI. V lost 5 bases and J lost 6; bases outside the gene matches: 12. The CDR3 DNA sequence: TGTGCCAGCTCAGAACTAGCGCCAGGAGGAAAGACCCAGTACTTC. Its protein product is CASSELAPGGKTQYF.

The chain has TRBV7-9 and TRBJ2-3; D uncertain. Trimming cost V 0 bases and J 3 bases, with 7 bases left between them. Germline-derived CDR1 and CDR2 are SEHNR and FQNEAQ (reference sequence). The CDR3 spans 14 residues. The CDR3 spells CASSLAALTDTQYF. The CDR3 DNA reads TGTGCCAGCAGCTTAGCAGCGTTAACAGATACGCAGTATTTT.

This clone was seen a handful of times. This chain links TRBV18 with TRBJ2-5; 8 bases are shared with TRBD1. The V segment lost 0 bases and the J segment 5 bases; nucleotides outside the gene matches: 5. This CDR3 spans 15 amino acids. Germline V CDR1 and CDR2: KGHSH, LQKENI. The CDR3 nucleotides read TGTGCCAGCTCACCACCGTCTAGGACAGGGGAGACCCAGTACTTC. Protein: CASSPPSRTGETQYF.

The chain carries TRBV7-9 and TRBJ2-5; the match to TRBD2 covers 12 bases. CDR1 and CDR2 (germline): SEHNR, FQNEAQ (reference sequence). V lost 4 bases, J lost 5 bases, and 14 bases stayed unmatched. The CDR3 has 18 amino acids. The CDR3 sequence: CASSSPSLAGGFGETQYF. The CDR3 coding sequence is TGTGCCAGCAGCTCACCATCCCTAGCGGGAGGGTTCGGGGAGACCCAGTACTTC.

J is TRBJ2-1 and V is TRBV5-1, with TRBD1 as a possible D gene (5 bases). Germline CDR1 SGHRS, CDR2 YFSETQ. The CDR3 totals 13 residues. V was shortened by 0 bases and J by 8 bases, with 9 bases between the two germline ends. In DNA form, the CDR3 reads TGCGCCAGCAGCTTGGAGGGGTCCCATGAGCAGTTCTTC. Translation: CASSLEGSHEQFF. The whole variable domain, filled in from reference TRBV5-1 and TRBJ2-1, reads KAGVTQTPRYLIKTRGQQVTLSCSPISGHRSVSWYQQTPGQGLQFLFEYFSETQRNKGNFPGRFSGRQFSNSRSEMNVSTLELGDSALYLCASSLEGSHEQFFGPGTRLTVL.

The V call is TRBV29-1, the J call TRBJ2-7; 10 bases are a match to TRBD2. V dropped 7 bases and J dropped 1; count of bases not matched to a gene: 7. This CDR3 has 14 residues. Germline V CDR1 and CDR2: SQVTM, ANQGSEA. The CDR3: CSASGTSVSYEQYF. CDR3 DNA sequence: TGCAGCGCCTCCGGGACTAGCGTTTCCTACGAGCAGTACTTC.

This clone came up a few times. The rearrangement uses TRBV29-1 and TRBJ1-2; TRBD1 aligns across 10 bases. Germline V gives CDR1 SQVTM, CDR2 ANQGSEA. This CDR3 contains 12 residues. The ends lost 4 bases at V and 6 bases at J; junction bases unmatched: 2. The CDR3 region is CSVGDRGNGYTF. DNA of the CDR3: TGCAGCGTTGGGGACAGGGGAAATGGCTACACCTTC.

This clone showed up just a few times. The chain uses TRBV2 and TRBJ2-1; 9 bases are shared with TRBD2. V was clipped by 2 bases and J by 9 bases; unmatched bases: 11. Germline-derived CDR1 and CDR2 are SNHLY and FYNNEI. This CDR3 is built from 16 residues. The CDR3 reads CASSEWGTSPLIEQFF. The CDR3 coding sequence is TGTGCCAGCAGTGAATGGGGGACTAGCCCCTTGATTGAGCAGTTCTTC.